Below are 3 T cell receptor beta chains sequenced from a single sample in a study of PD-L1 blockade in urothelial cancer. TCRdb's copy holds only in-frame clones and misses some; the assay was immunoSEQ multiplex PCR. The repertoire holds about 82,000 clones, with roughly 90% as singletons. The sequencing here drew on PBMCs, taken around atezolizumab (anti-PD-L1) treatment. The origin of the receptors is a man aged 55 to 70 with urothelial cancer.

The J gene is TRBJ2-3, the V gene TRBV5-5; D gene unclear. This CDR3 is 12 amino acids long. Germline V CDR1 and CDR2: SGHKS, YYEKEE (reference sequence). V was trimmed by 0 bases and J by 3 bases, leaving 2 bases between them. The CDR3, as DNA: TGTGCCAGCAGCTTGGCGACAGATACGCAGTATTTT. Encoded protein: CASSLATDTQYF. The full variable domain, its missing parts supplied by reference TRBV5-5 and TRBJ2-3, is DAGVTQSPTHLIKTRGQQVTLRCSPISGHKSVSWYQQVLGQGPQFIFQYYEKEERGRGNFPDRFSARQFPNYSSELNVNALLLGDSALYLCASSLATDTQYFGPGTRLTVL.

The J gene is TRBJ1-4, the V gene TRBV19, with 7 bases that match TRBD1. Germline V CDR1 and CDR2: LNHDA, SQIVND (reference sequence). This CDR3 is 14 amino acids long. Trimming removed 4 bases from V and 5 bases from J; junction bases left unmatched: 4. Here the CDR3 DNA reads TGTGCCAGTAGTACCCGGGACAGCAATGAAAAACTGTTTTTT. Translated, it gives CASSTRDSNEKLFF.

The sample holds one count of this clone. The V gene is TRBV10-2, the J gene TRBJ1-6; D might be TRBD1 (6 bases). The CDR3 has 14 amino acids. Germline CDR1 reads WSHSY; CDR2 reads SAAADI. V was trimmed by 6 bases and J by 5 bases, leaving 11 bases between them. The CDR3 spells CASRGAPDNSPLHF. The CDR3 region has the DNA TGCGCCAGCAGGGGGGCCCCCGATAATTCACCCCTCCACTTT.